This note documents a single T cell receptor beta chain sequence. The CDR3 end falls 3 residues outside the read, so it is completed with the germline J gene. Sequencing used immunoSEQ multiplex PCR; TCRdb keeps in-frame clones, though not all of them. The ten top clones account for roughly 6.8%, within a sample of fewer than 30,000 clones. CDR1 is DFQATT, CDR2 SNEGSKA, per germline (reference sequence). This CDR3 spans 15 amino acids. V was pared by 6 bases and J by 1 base, with 16 bases between. Cervical HPV DNA detected by MY09/MY11 PCR, typed by dot-blot. The sample is drawn from a study of T cells in women clearing cervical HPV infection.

The TCR sequence derives from a woman aged 18 to 69 with a cervical HPV16 infection that either progressed to CIN3+ or cleared (not recorded which). The sequenced material came from blood buffy coat. This rearrangement joins TRBV20-1 to TRBJ2-4; D perhaps matches TRBD1 (6 bases). CDR3 region: CSALQGLGAKNIQYF. The sequenced CDR3 bases are TGCAGTGCCCTACAGGGTTTGGGGGCCAAAAACATT.